This passage covers 2 T cell receptor beta chains from one sample sequenced in a study of response to subunit inactivated influenza vaccine. In TCRdb, the RT-PCR reads were re-called with MiXCR into one record per CDR3 protein. Of under 200,000 distinct CDR3 sequences in the sample, over 8.5% were seen once. The input for sequencing was CD8+ T cells sorted from PBMCs, taken around 25 months after vaccination. These receptors were obtained from a man between 50 and 75 years old who received an inactivated influenza vaccine.

This clonotype was recorded at least ten times. The chain uses TRBV20-1 and TRBJ2-7; D gene unclear. Trimming pared 0 bases from V and 3 bases from J, leaving 15 bases between. The germline CDR1 and CDR2 sequences are DFQATT and SNEGSKA (reference sequence). CDR3 length equals 15 residues. The CDR3 DNA reads TGCAGTGCTAGAGATATATCAGGACCCGACTACGAGCAGTACTTC. It is translated as CSARDISGPDYEQYF.

The gene calls are TRBV30 and TRBJ2-7; D call uncertain. Germline loops: CDR1 GTSNPN, CDR2 SVGIG (reference sequence). The CDR3 is 14 residues long. V shed 0 bases and J shed 5 bases, with 14 bases lying between them. DNA of the CDR3: TGTGCCTGGAGTGTGGGTAGCTTGAACAACGAGCAGTACTTC. Protein: CAWSVGSLNNEQYF.